This TCR beta chain was observed in a study of blood T cells in healthy people across ages. A second PCR, run for roughly 7 to 11 cycles, used a sample-barcoded 5' primer plus a J-beta primer mix. Using its own MiXCR run on the 5' RACE reads, TCRdb lists one record per CDR3 protein. This sample has approximately 770,000 distinct CDR3 sequences, with more than 45% found just once. The CDR3 contains 13 residues. Trimming left V 6 bases short and J 8 bases short, with 14 bases between. Germline CDR1 and CDR2: MNHEY and SMNVEV (reference sequence). Sequencing was done on a sample of blood. This TCR was sampled from a man aged 30 to 45 in good health. The gene calls are TRBV27 and TRBJ1-5; D unresolved. In nucleotides, the CDR3 is TGTGCCAGCAGGTACCGGGCCTACGAGCCCCAGCATTTT. Translated: CASRYRAYEPQHF.